These T cell receptor beta chains were read from a single sample in a study of blood T cell repertoires in COVID-19. Here immunoSEQ multiplex PCR was the method, and the copy in TCRdb shows in-frame clones only, minus some. The table includes some 230,000 clones, about 85% detected once. The sequenced sample consisted of peripheral blood. The receptors were sampled from a woman in her sixties or seventies who had recovered from COVID-19. CDR3s include the opening cysteine and the closing phenylalanine or tryptophan. D genes are given only for firm matches. Only part of the rows carry a size: once, few, many, or a class if the clone is expanded.

D,size,V,J,CDR3,DNA
.,.,TRBV7-2,TRBJ2-7,CASSLRGASYEQYF,TGTGCCAGCAGCTTACGGGGGGCCTCCTACGAGCAGTACTTC
TRBD1,.,TRBV9,TRBJ2-5,CASSVGTAQETQYF,TGTGCCAGCAGCGTCGGGACAGCTCAAGAGACCCAGTACTTC
TRBD1,.,TRBV18,TRBJ2-7,CASSPHTGAYEQYF,TGTGCCAGCTCACCACATACAGGGGCCTACGAGCAGTACTTC
TRBD1,.,TRBV15,TRBJ1-4,CATSRATGNEKLFF,TGTGCCACCAGCAGAGCGACAGGGAATGAAAAACTGTTTTTT
.,.,TRBV7-8,TRBJ1-2,CASSLGESYGYTF,TGTGCCAGCAGCTTAGGGGAGTCCTATGGCTACACCTTC
.,.,TRBV7-2,TRBJ2-3,CASSLRGAATDTQYF,TGTGCCAGCAGCCTGCGGGGAGCCGCGACAGATACGCAGTATTTT
.,.,TRBV30,TRBJ1-6,CAWSSSSPYNSPLHF,TGTGCCTGGAGTTCATCATCCCCCTATAATTCACCCCTCCACTTT
.,.,TRBV30,TRBJ1-2,CAWGQFYGYTF,TGTGCCTGGGGACAATTCTATGGCTACACCTTC
TRBD2,.,TRBV5-8,TRBJ2-2,CASSSGLAVNTGELFF,TGTGCCAGCAGCTCGGGACTAGCGGTGAACACCGGGGAGCTGTTTTTT
.,once,TRBV18,TRBJ1-2,CASSPYSTGGYTF,TGTGCCAGCTCACCGTATTCGACAGGAGGCTACACCTTC
.,.,TRBV9,TRBJ2-1,CASSPPGGRYNEQFF,TGTGCCAGCAGCCCCCCGGGGGGCAGATACAATGAGCAGTTCTTC
.,few,TRBV9,TRBJ1-3,CASSVQPPGGSFGGNTIYF,TGTGCCAGCAGCGTCCAACCCCCTGGAGGCAGCTTTGGGGGAAACACCATATATTTT
.,.,TRBV4-3,TRBJ2-5,CASSQDAGAQETQYF,TGCGCCAGCAGCCAAGACGCGGGGGCCCAAGAGACCCAGTACTTC
TRBD2,.,TRBV9,TRBJ2-1,CASSASGGDYNEQFF,TGTGCCAGCAGCGCCAGCGGGGGGGACTACAATGAGCAGTTCTTC
.,.,TRBV25-1,TRBJ1-5,CASRGDNQPQHF,TGTGCCAGCAGAGGGGACAATCAGCCCCAGCATTTT
.,.,TRBV28,TRBJ1-5,CASSFSISRGKGNQPQHF,TGTGCCAGCAGTTTCTCGATATCCAGGGGTAAAGGCAATCAGCCCCAGCATTTT
.,.,TRBV3-1/TRBV3-2,TRBJ1-5,CASSQDTQGNQPQHF,TGTGCCAGCAGCCAAGACACACAGGGCAATCAGCCCCAGCATTTT
.,few,TRBV6-2/TRBV6-3,TRBJ2-3,CASSYSGGPTDTQYF,TGTGCCAGCAGTTACTCGGGGGGGCCCACAGATACGCAGTATTTT
TRBD2,.,TRBV2,TRBJ2-2,CASTSAGGGFFGELFF,TGTGCCAGCACCTCCGCGGGGGGCGGATTTTTCGGGGAGCTGTTTTTT
.,.,TRBV19,TRBJ2-2,CASSIVSGNTGELFF,TGTGCCAGTAGTATTGTCTCAGGGAACACCGGGGAGCTGTTTTTT
.,.,TRBV6-1,TRBJ2-5,CASSDVGPGTQYF,TGTGCCAGCAGTGACGTTGGGCCAGGGACCCAGTACTTC
.,.,TRBV5-5,TRBJ2-7,CASSYPGRMDEQYF,TGTGCCAGCAGCTATCCAGGGAGGATGGACGAGCAGTACTTC
TRBD1,once,TRBV6-5,TRBJ1-6,CASRGTDSPLHF,TGTGCCAGCAGGGGGACAGATTCACCCCTCCACTTT
TRBD1,.,TRBV14,TRBJ2-3,CASSPRDSRTDTQYF,TGTGCCAGCAGCCCCCGGGACAGTCGCACAGATACGCAGTATTTT
TRBD2,many,TRBV7-8,TRBJ2-1,CASSQTSGGHNEQFF,TGTGCCAGCAGCCAGACTAGCGGGGGACACAATGAGCAGTTCTTC
TRBD1,.,TRBV25-1,TRBJ2-5,CASSESGQGGETQYF,TGTGCCAGCAGTGAATCGGGACAGGGGGGAGAGACCCAGTACTTC
.,.,TRBV5-1,TRBJ1-6,CASSGWLDNSPLHF,TGCGCCAGCAGTGGCTGGCTGGATAATTCACCCCTCCACTTT
TRBD2,.,TRBV4-1,TRBJ2-5,CASSQPPTSGGRETQYF,TGCGCCAGCAGCCAACCTCCAACTAGCGGAGGGCGGGAGACCCAGTACTTC
TRBD1,many,TRBV18,TRBJ1-1,CASLTGGAGTEAFF,TGTGCCAGTCTCACAGGGGGCGCGGGCACTGAAGCTTTCTTT
TRBD2,.,TRBV30,TRBJ2-1,CAWSVLGGGIYNEQFF,TGTGCCTGGAGTGTTCTGGGCGGGGGAATCTACAATGAGCAGTTCTTC
TRBD2,.,TRBV5-1,TRBJ2-5,CASSFSGAQQETQYF,TGCGCCAGCAGCTTTAGCGGGGCTCAACAAGAGACCCAGTACTTC
.,.,TRBV6-1,TRBJ2-7,CASSEARSATTYEQYF,TGTGCCAGCAGTGAAGCCCGGTCAGCGACCACCTACGAGCAGTACTTC
.,.,TRBV7-2,TRBJ2-7,CASSLGGGSYEQYF,TGTGCCAGCAGCTTAGGTGGGGGGTCCTACGAGCAGTACTTC
.,.,TRBV7-7,TRBJ2-7,CASRTSQEQYF,TGTGCTAGCAGAACATCGCAGGAGCAGTACTTC
TRBD2,.,TRBV18,TRBJ2-7,CASSPPPRVAGGPHEQYF,TGTGCCAGCTCACCGCCCCCACGGGTAGCGGGGGGGCCCCACGAGCAGTACTTC
.,.,TRBV5-8,TRBJ2-5,CASSSRGGQETQYF,TGTGCCAGCAGCTCGAGGGGGGGCCAAGAGACCCAGTACTTC
.,.,TRBV6-5,TRBJ1-2,CASSNAAGANGYTF,TGTGCCAGCAGTAACGCGGCGGGGGCCAATGGCTACACCTTC
.,.,TRBV6-5,TRBJ2-3,CASTARGTDTQYF,TGTGCCAGCACAGCCAGGGGCACAGATACGCAGTATTTT
.,.,TRBV19,TRBJ1-1,CASNPSPSSGEAFF,TGTGCCAGTAATCCTTCCCCTTCCTCGGGTGAAGCTTTCTTT
.,.,TRBV10-2,TRBJ1-1,CASSHALQGKNTEAFF,TGCGCCAGCAGCCACGCCCTCCAGGGCAAGAACACTGAAGCTTTCTTT
.,.,TRBV9,TRBJ2-3,CASSPRPPQGQYF,TGTGCCAGCAGCCCGCGCCCCCCCCAGGGGCAGTATTTT
TRBD2,.,TRBV9,TRBJ2-5,CASSERGGGETQYF,TGTGCCAGCAGCGAGCGGGGGGGCGGCGAGACCCAGTACTTC
TRBD1,few,TRBV18,TRBJ2-6,CASSPPGQISSGANVLTF,TGTGCCAGCTCACCACCGGGACAGATTTCCTCTGGGGCCAACGTCCTGACTTTC